This is a list of T cell receptor beta chains from one sample in a study of T cell responses to AZD1222 COVID-19 vaccine. The method was immunoSEQ multiplex PCR; TCRdb's version includes in-frame clones alone and lacks a portion of them. The sample includes around 99,000 clones, about 89% of them seen just once. Sequenced here: peripheral blood, sampled 28 days after the second AZD1222 dose. These receptors originate from an adult who received the AZD1222 COVID-19 vaccine. Both conserved end residues are part of each CDR3. The D gene is left open where the match is weak. Only part of the rows carry a size: once, few, many, or a class if the clone is expanded.

clone_size j_call v_call d_call cdr3_aa cdr3_nt
NA TRBJ1-2 TRBV29-1 NA CSVLTGNYGYTF TGCAGCGTCCTGACGGGCAACTATGGCTACACCTTC
NA TRBJ1-1 TRBV11-2 NA CASSFGQLNTEAFF TGTGCCAGCAGCTTTGGCCAGTTGAACACTGAAGCTTTCTTT
NA TRBJ1-4 TRBV5-1 NA CASSSQGLREKLFF TGCGCCAGCAGCTCCCAGGGGTTGAGGGAAAAACTGTTTTTT
once TRBJ1-1 TRBV3-1/TRBV3-2 NA CASSHLKVKNTEAFF TGTGCCAGCAGCCACCTAAAGGTCAAGAACACTGAAGCTTTCTTT
few TRBJ1-5 TRBV19 TRBD1 CASSGTGTGGTINQPQHF TGTGCCAGTAGTGGGACCGGGACAGGGGGAACCATTAATCAGCCCCAGCATTTT
once TRBJ1-1 TRBV5-5 NA CASSPGGWGTHEAFF TGTGCCAGCAGCCCGGGTGGTTGGGGCACCCATGAAGCTTTCTTT
NA TRBJ2-1 TRBV5-1 NA CASSSNGGLRNEQFF TGCGCCAGCAGCTCTAACGGGGGGCTCCGTAATGAGCAGTTCTTC
NA TRBJ2-7 TRBV6-4 NA CASSDGPSYEQYF TGTGCCAGCAGTGATGGACCGTCCTACGAGCAGTACTTC
NA TRBJ2-5 TRBV4-1 NA CASSQGSWVQETQYF TGCGCCAGCAGCCAAGGGTCCTGGGTCCAAGAGACCCAGTACTTC
few TRBJ2-4 TRBV4-3 TRBD1 CASSPTGQGAKNIQYF TGCGCCAGCAGCCCCACCGGACAGGGGGCCAAAAACATTCAGTACTTC
NA TRBJ2-7 TRBV10-2 TRBD2 CASSEEAGGPYEQYF TGCGCCAGCAGTGAAGAAGCGGGAGGGCCCTACGAGCAGTACTTC
NA TRBJ2-7 TRBV7-9 TRBD1 CASSPRTGYYEQYF TGTGCCAGCAGCCCCCGGACAGGGTACTACGAGCAGTACTTC
NA TRBJ2-3 TRBV5-1 TRBD1 CASSSGTGDTDTQYF TGCGCCAGCAGCTCCGGGACAGGGGACACAGATACGCAGTATTTT
NA TRBJ1-1 TRBV28 NA CASRDTEAFF TGTGCCAGCCGGGACACTGAAGCTTTCTTT
NA TRBJ2-2 TRBV10-1 NA CASSWETGTNTGELFF TGCGCCAGCAGTTGGGAAACGGGCACGAACACCGGGGAGCTGTTTTTT
few TRBJ2-2 TRBV5-1 TRBD1 CASSMGQANTGELFF TGCGCCAGCAGCATGGGACAGGCGAACACCGGGGAGCTGTTTTTT
NA TRBJ1-2 TRBV5-4 TRBD1 CASSKYGTGTSNYGYTF TGTGCCAGCAGCAAGTACGGGACAGGGACCTCTAACTATGGCTACACCTTC
NA TRBJ2-7 TRBV11-3 TRBD1 CASSNRRDRGSYEQYF TGTGCCAGCAGCAACCGCCGGGACAGGGGCTCCTACGAGCAGTACTTC
NA TRBJ2-5 TRBV10-2 NA CASSLHLQETQYF TGCGCCAGCAGCCTACACTTACAAGAGACCCAGTACTTC
once TRBJ1-5 TRBV6-5 TRBD1 CASSYQRQGDQPQHF TGTGCCAGCAGTTACCAAAGACAGGGCGATCAGCCCCAGCATTTT
NA TRBJ2-7 TRBV6-1 NA CASSESRVTYEQYF TGTGCCAGCAGTGAGTCAAGGGTCACCTACGAGCAGTACTTC
few TRBJ1-1 TRBV11-2 TRBD1 CASSLSTGANTEAFF TGTGCCAGCAGCTTATCCACAGGGGCCAACACTGAAGCTTTCTTT